Each of the 18 T cell receptor beta chains below was sequenced from the same sample in a study of T cells in Graves' hyperthyroidism and ophthalmopathy. Amplified TCR beta CDR3 regions came from RNA transcripts. First-round RT-PCR of the TCR CDR3 relied on the HTBI primer set. A single record per CDR3 protein comes from TCRdb applying MiXCR to the multiplex PCR reads. This table has 490,000 or so distinct CDR3 sequences, less than 20% appearing once. What was sequenced was blood. Every receptor here comes from a middle-aged man with Graves' ophthalmopathy.

The CDR3 DNA is TGTGCCAGTAGTCTTACAGGCTGGAATCAGCCCCAGCATTTT. Protein: CASSLTGWNQPQHF. The genes are TRBV19 and TRBJ1-5; D may be TRBD1 (5 bases). Germline V gene lookup returns CDR1 LNHDA and CDR2 SQIVND (reference sequence). With 5 bases removed from V and 4 bases from J, the gap between germline ends came to 12 bases. The CDR3 is made up of 14 amino acids.

V gene TRBV9 combines with J gene TRBJ2-3; D call uncertain. CDR3 size: 15 residues. Germline CDR1 is SGDLS and CDR2 is YYNGEE. Trimming took off 1 base at V and 6 bases at J, with 15 bases between the two ends. The CDR3 region is CASSVKIGKRDTQYF. DNA for the CDR3: TGTGCCAGCAGCGTAAAAATAGGGAAACGGGATACGCAGTATTTT.

This clonotype was seen a handful of times. V and J are TRBV6-1 and TRBJ2-1; 7 bases line up with TRBD1. Trimming took 2 bases from V and 10 from J; bases not matched to a gene: 5. CDR1 is MNHNS and CDR2 is SASEGT in the germline V gene. CDR3 length: 13 amino acids. The CDR3 protein is CASSERGLGEQFF. The DNA for the CDR3 is TGTGCCAGCAGTGAAAGGGGGCTGGGCGAGCAGTTCTTC.

There are many counts of this clonotype. The V call is TRBV2, the J call TRBJ2-3; tentatively, D is TRBD2 (5 bases). In germline, CDR1 is SNHLY, CDR2 FYNNEI. This CDR3 contains 14 residues. V lost 10 bases and J 5 bases, leaving 19 bases between the germline ends. The CDR3 nucleotides are TGTGCCACCCGAATCGGGGTAAACGGAGATACGCAGTATTTT. Translated, it gives CATRIGVNGDTQYF.

This clonotype was counted at least ten times. The chain employs TRBV18 and TRBJ1-1; D unresolved. Trimming removed 3 bases from V and 3 bases from J, with 11 bases in between. The length of the CDR3 is 14 residues. Germline values: CDR1 KGHSH, CDR2 LQKENI. CDR3 sequence (DNA): TGTGCCAGCTCACCGAAGGAGGACTACACTGAAGCTTTCTTT. This translates into CASSPKEDYTEAFF. Full variable domain (missing parts from reference TRBV18 and TRBJ1-1): NAGVMQNPRHLVRRRGQEARLRCSPMKGHSHVYWYRQLPEEGLKFMVYLQKENIIDESGMPKERFSAEFPKEGPSILRIQQVVRGDSAAYFCASSPKEDYTEAFFGQGTRLTVV.

In this sample, this clonotype turned up a few times. This chain connects TRBV19 to TRBJ1-5; 7 nucleotides align to TRBD1. CDR1 and CDR2 (germline): LNHDA, SQIVND (reference sequence). Losses at the gene ends were 8 bases for V and 7 bases for J; bases not matched to a gene: 5. The CDR3 consists of 12 residues. This CDR3 reads CASETGNQPQHF. The CDR3 nucleotides read TGTGCCAGTGAGACAGGGAACCAGCCCCAGCATTTT.

The chain has TRBV13 and TRBJ1-1; D ambiguous. The CDR3 is made up of 17 amino acids. Trimming shortened V by 3 bases and J by 7 bases, and 24 bases separated the two germline ends. Germline CDR1 PRHDT, CDR2 FYEKMQ (reference sequence). The CDR3 is CASSFKRVSSTVYEAFF. The CDR3 bases are TGTGCCAGCAGCTTTAAGAGGGTGTCTTCTACCGTTTATGAAGCTTTCTTT.

This clonotype was counted at least ten times. V usage is TRBV28 and J usage is TRBJ2-7; D remains ambiguous. V was clipped by 7 bases and J by 1 base, with 17 bases between them. Germline V CDR1 and CDR2: MDHEN, SYDVKM. The CDR3 covers 15 residues. For the CDR3, the DNA is TGTGCCAGCATGCCCTTGCCGGGCGGTTCCTACGAGCAGTACTTC. Its protein is CASMPLPGGSYEQYF.

The sample holds many counts of this clonotype. The chain employs TRBV2 and TRBJ2-3; unclear D gene. V gave up 4 bases and J gave up 0 bases, with 17 bases separating them. Germline CDR1 and CDR2: SNHLY and FYNNEI. The CDR3 has 17 residues. The CDR3 nucleotides are TGTGCCAGCAGTGTCTGGCGGTCTGAATCTAGCACAGATACGCAGTATTTT. Translating gives CASSVWRSESSTDTQYF.

This clonotype has at least ten counts. The rearrangement joins TRBV11-3 to TRBJ1-2, with TRBD1 matching 7 bases. From germline, CDR1 is SGHNT and CDR2 YENEEA. V lost 6 bases and J lost 6; bases outside the gene matches: 10. This CDR3 is built from 14 residues. The CDR3 coding sequence is TGTGCCAGCAGTCACAGGGGCCTCGCGGATGGCTACACCTTC. This translates into CASSHRGLADGYTF.

There are many counts of this clonotype. This chain links TRBV27 with TRBJ2-1; unclear D gene. Trimming pared 5 bases from V and 1 base from J, leaving 15 bases between. In germline, CDR1 is MNHEY, CDR2 SMNVEV (reference sequence). The CDR3 contains 16 residues. CDR3: CASSPSGVPSYNEQFF. In DNA, the CDR3 is TGTGCCAGCAGTCCCTCAGGCGTACCATCCTACAATGAGCAGTTCTTC.

This clonotype showed up just a few times. The V and J genes are TRBV7-2 and TRBJ1-4; TRBD1 agrees at 7 bases. V shed 5 bases, J shed 6 bases, and the junction held 9 bases outside the gene matches. Germline loops: CDR1 SGHTA, CDR2 FQGNSA. There are 15 residues in the CDR3. The CDR3 nucleotides read TGTGCCAGCAGCGGGCGGGGCAGGGGGGATGAAAAACTGTTTTTT. As protein: CASSGRGRGDEKLFF.

In this sample, this clonotype turned up many times. The gene calls are TRBV28 and TRBJ1-5; D unclear. The CDR3 runs to 14 residues. Germline loops: CDR1 MDHEN, CDR2 SYDVKM. V was shortened by 3 bases and J by 2 bases, with 8 bases between the two germline ends. The CDR3 region is CASSFGIGNQPQHF. In DNA form, the CDR3 reads TGTGCCAGCAGTTTTGGAATCGGCAATCAGCCCCAGCATTTT.

This clonotype was recorded a few times. The DNA of the CDR3 is TGTGCCAGCAGTGAATTTGGGGGCTCCTACGAGCAGTACTTC. This encodes CASSEFGGSYEQYF. This rearrangement joins TRBV25-1 to TRBJ2-7; either TRBD1 or TRBD2 may fit D (5 bases each). The CDR3 covers 14 residues. CDR1 and CDR2 (germline): MGHDK, SYGVNS. Trimming removed 1 base at V and 0 bases at J, with 7 bases between.

This clonotype occurred a few times. This chain connects TRBV12-3 or TRBV12-4 to TRBJ1-1; 7 positions match TRBD1. This CDR3 has 14 residues. With V trimmed by 3 bases and J by 7 bases, 8 bases remained unmatched. Here the CDR3 DNA reads TGTGCCAGCAGTTTCGCCGGGACAGCGAGTGAAGCTTTCTTT. It is translated as CASSFAGTASEAFF.

This clonotype was found a few times. This chain joins TRBV6-1 and TRBJ2-7; 7 bases match TRBD1. The CDR3 consists of 15 residues. V was clipped by 2 bases and J by 5 bases; unmatched bases: 9. From germline, CDR1 is MNHNS and CDR2 SASEGT. The CDR3 DNA sequence: TGTGCCAGCAGTGAAATGACAGGGTTAGTGGACGAGCAGTACTTC. Its translation: CASSEMTGLVDEQYF.

In this sample, this clonotype turned up many times. CDR3 coding DNA: TGTGCCAGCAGTGTTCAGGGATTGGGCGGGTGGAGCTCCTACGAGCAGTACTTC. Its protein product is CASSVQGLGGWSSYEQYF. This chain joins TRBV28 and TRBJ2-7; either TRBD1 or TRBD2 may supply D (5 bases each). This CDR3 has 18 residues. Trimming took 5 bases from V and 0 from J, leaving 23 bases between them. CDR1 and CDR2 from the germline V gene are MDHEN and SYDVKM.

The chain combines TRBV9 with TRBJ1-2; weak D call: TRBD1 (5 bases). The CDR3 is made up of 11 amino acids. The V gene's germline CDR1 is SGDLS and CDR2 YYNGEE. V lost 0 bases, J lost 14 bases, and 11 bases lay in between. CDR3 protein: CASSVGDSRTF. The CDR3, as DNA: TGTGCCAGCAGCGTAGGGGACTCAAGAACCTTC.